This T cell receptor (beta chain) was obtained from a study of Ad26.COV2.S vaccination and SARS-CoV-2 variants. Study-level information: Into the muscle, Ad26.COV2.S was dosed once or twice, 56 days apart.

This clone was observed a single time. No antigen is known for it. Trimming removed 4 bases from V and 0 bases from J; junction bases left unmatched: 9. Per germline, CDR1 SGHTA and CDR2 FQGTGA. This CDR3 spans 17 amino acids. Described treatment: 19 received Ad26.COV2.S at low or high dose, single or two shots; 5 received placebo; per-sample allocation not given. Samples were taken on day 63 after the first vaccine or placebo injection. Study-wide points: Placebo recipients and vaccine recipients were similar in non-spike TCR breadth. It was vaccine recipients, not placebo recipients, who had the higher spike-specific TCR breadth.

The protocol was immunoSEQ multiplex PCR, while the TCRdb copy is restricted to in-frame clones and leaves out a portion. The profile shows about 680,000 clones, about 89% of them singletons. J is TRBJ2-1 and V is TRBV7-3; 7 bases agree with TRBD1. This TCR was recovered from a person between 18 and 65 years old who received the Ad26.COV2.S COVID-19 vaccine or a placebo. The source material was peripheral blood, sampled in a trial of Ad26.COV2.S vaccine versus placebo. CDR3 amino acids: CASSSRTGPSSYNEQFF. CDR3 bases: TGTGCCAGCAGCTCACGGACAGGTCCCAGCTCCTACAATGAGCAGTTCTTC.